This TCR beta chain was identified in a study of shared clonotypes between healthy human individuals. Germline CDR1 SGHAT, CDR2 FQNNGV. V shed 5 bases, J shed 1 base, and the junction held 8 bases outside the gene matches. CDR3 length: 16 amino acids. Only in-frame clones appear in the TCRdb table, and some are missing; sequencing was by immunoSEQ multiplex PCR. The repertoire holds some 2 million clones, about 95% seen once, with 0.9% to 1.4% in the top ten. Terminally differentiated effector memory CD45RA+ cells were left out of the naive CD8 fraction, which was CD45RO-negative and positively selected for CCR7.

The rearrangement links TRBV11-2 to TRBJ2-7, with 10 positions matching TRBD2. This clonotype was sampled from a man between 18 and 29 years old in good health. The specimen sequenced was naive CD8+ T cells sorted from blood. The CDR3 DNA reads as TGTGCCAGCAGCCCCCACGGGACTAGCGCTTCCTACGAGCAGTACTTC. Translating gives CASSPHGTSASYEQYF.